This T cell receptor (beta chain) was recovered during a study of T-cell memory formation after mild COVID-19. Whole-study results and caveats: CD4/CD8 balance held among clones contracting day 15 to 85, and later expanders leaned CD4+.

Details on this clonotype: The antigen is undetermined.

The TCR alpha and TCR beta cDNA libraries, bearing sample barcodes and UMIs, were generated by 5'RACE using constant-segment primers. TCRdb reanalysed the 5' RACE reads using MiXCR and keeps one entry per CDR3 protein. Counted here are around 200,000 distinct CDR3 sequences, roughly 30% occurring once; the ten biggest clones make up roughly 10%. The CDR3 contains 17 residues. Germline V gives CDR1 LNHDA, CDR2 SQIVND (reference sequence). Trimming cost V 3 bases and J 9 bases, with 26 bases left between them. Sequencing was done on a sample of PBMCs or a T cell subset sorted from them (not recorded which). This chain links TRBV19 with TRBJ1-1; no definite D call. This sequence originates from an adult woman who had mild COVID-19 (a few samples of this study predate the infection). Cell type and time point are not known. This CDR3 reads CASSILPSTGSQRKAFF. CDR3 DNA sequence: TGTGCCAGTAGTATTCTTCCTAGTACGGGGTCTCAAAGGAAAGCTTTCTTT.